This T cell receptor beta chain derives from a study of CD8 T cells in ankylosing spondylitis. Generation of TCR beta libraries employed quantitative 5'-RACE incorporating molecular barcodes. Via MiXCR, TCRdb re-called the 5' RACE reads, giving one row per CDR3 protein. The table includes about 24,000 distinct CDR3 sequences, 13% detected once. V shed 6 bases and J 1 base; nucleotides not matched to a gene: 10. The germline gives CDR1 MNHEY, CDR2 SVGEGT. The CDR3 runs 16 residues. This clonotype has a handful of counts. V usage is TRBV6-2 or TRBV6-3 and J usage is TRBJ2-3; 7 nucleotides align to TRBD2. The receptor was derived from a male donor with ankylosing spondylitis or in good health (not recorded which). Sequenced sample: blood. CDR3 sequence: CASRTLTSQRTDTQYF. CDR3 coding DNA: TGTGCCAGCAGGACCCTGACTAGCCAGCGCACAGATACGCAGTATTTT.